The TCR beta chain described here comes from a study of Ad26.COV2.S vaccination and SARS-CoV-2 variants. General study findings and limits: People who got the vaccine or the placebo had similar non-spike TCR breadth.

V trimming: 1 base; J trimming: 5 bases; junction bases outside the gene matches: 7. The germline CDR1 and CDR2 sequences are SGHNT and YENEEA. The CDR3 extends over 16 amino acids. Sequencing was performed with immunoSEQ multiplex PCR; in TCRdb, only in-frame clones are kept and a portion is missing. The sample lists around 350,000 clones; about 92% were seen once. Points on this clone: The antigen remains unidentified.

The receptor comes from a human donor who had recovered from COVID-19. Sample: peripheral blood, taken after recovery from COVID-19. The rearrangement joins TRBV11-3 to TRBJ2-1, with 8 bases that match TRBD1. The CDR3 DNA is TGTGCCAGCAGCTTAGGACGGACAGGGTTAAACAATGAGCAGTTCTTC. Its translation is CASSLGRTGLNNEQFF.